Described below is a single TCR beta chain sequence and its context. The antigen remains unidentified. The data were taken from a study of cytomegalovirus exposure and HLA in healthy donors. Whole-study results and caveats: Judged likely to be a sequencing artifact was a cluster of highly shared sequence variants. 164 TCR beta chains were listed as cytomegalovirus-associated. Several top significant clusters appeared, in a later analysis, to be linked to common viral pathogens. Many donors shared some public TCRs, even though most TCR sequences were rare.

With V trimmed by 0 bases and J by 2 bases, 3 bases remained unmatched. The CDR3 contains 16 residues. CDR1 and CDR2 (germline): KGHSH, LQKENI. 60 Vbeta and 13 Jbeta primers were used in PCR. Using immunoSEQ multiplex PCR, the repertoire was profiled, and TCRdb retains in-frame clones only, with some absent. The sample includes roughly 140,000 clones, over 75% of them seen just once. The receptor was isolated from a male donor in good health and CMV-seronegative. The sequenced material came from PBMCs. This chain connects TRBV18 to TRBJ2-3, with 9 positions matching TRBD2. CDR3 residues: CASSPPLAGDTDTQYF. The CDR3 nucleotides are TGTGCCAGCTCACCACCATTAGCGGGGGACACAGATACGCAGTATTTT.